Each of the 32 T cell receptor beta chains below was sequenced from the same sample in a study of blood T cell repertoires in COVID-19. Measured with immunoSEQ multiplex PCR; TCRdb has only the in-frame clones, and not every one. Seen here are about 380,000 clones, over 75% observed once, and the top ten hold 2.5% to 3%. The sample comprised PBMCs or T cells enriched from blood (not recorded which). The source is a woman between 25 and 40 years old who had recovered from COVID-19.

This chain joins TRBV28 and TRBJ2-7; no definite D call. This CDR3 is built from 15 residues. Trimming took off 2 bases at V and 3 bases at J, with 14 bases between the two ends. CDR1 is MDHEN, CDR2 SYDVKM, per germline. CDR3 protein: CASSLDQALYYEQYF. The CDR3 DNA follows: TGTGCCAGCAGTTTAGACCAGGCCCTCTACTACGAGCAGTACTTC.

This chain uses TRBV7-2 with TRBJ2-7; 10 nucleotides align to TRBD2. J was trimmed by 6 bases and V by 4 bases; bases with no gene match: 6. The CDR3 consists of 14 residues. Germline CDR1 is SGHTA and CDR2 is FQGNSA. The chain's CDR3 is CASSSTSGLVEQYF. The CDR3 DNA is TGTGCCAGCAGCTCGACTAGCGGGCTCGTCGAGCAGTACTTC.

The chain employs TRBV7-2 and TRBJ1-1; D may be TRBD1 (5 bases). This CDR3 spans 13 amino acids. Trimming removed 1 base from V and 5 bases from J, with 8 bases in between. Germline loops: CDR1 SGHTA, CDR2 FQGNSA. The CDR3 DNA reads as TGTGCCAGCAGCTTAGAGGGGCGGACTGAAGCTTTCTTT. Translated, it gives CASSLEGRTEAFF.

CDR3 nucleotide sequence: TGTGCCACCCCTCACAGGGGCGAGGAGAGGCAGCCCCAGCATTTT. The encoded protein is CATPHRGEERQPQHF. The genes are TRBV27 and TRBJ1-5; 7 bases match TRBD1. This CDR3 contains 15 residues. CDR1 and CDR2 from the germline V gene are MNHEY and SMNVEV (reference sequence). The ends lost 10 bases at V and 7 bases at J; junction bases unmatched: 16.

The chain is built from TRBV19 and TRBJ1-1; TRBD1 matches at 8 bases. The V gene end was trimmed by 5 bases and the J gene end by 1 base; junction bases not matched to a gene: 3. The CDR3 consists of 14 residues. Germline V CDR1 and CDR2: LNHDA, SQIVND (reference sequence). CDR3: CASSPGQANTEAFF. In DNA, the CDR3 is TGTGCCAGTAGTCCGGGACAGGCGAACACTGAAGCTTTCTTT.

The count of this clone is one. The genes are TRBV13 and TRBJ2-1; D is perhaps TRBD2 (7 bases). V lost 4 bases to trimming and J lost 4 bases, with 17 bases between them. From germline, CDR1 is PRHDT and CDR2 FYEKMQ (reference sequence). The CDR3 runs to 16 residues. In DNA form, the CDR3 reads TGTGCCAGCAGCTCCCTCGGAGGGGGGGCTTACAATGAGCAGTTCTTC. Translating it yields CASSSLGGGAYNEQFF.

Turning to this clone: Other DNA sequences in this specimen translate into the identical CDR3. The CDR3: CASSLRGRIYNEQFF. The CDR3 region has the DNA TGTGCCAGCAGTTTACGTGGCAGGATCTACAATGAGCAGTTCTTC. This chain joins TRBV28 and TRBJ2-1, with D uncertain. Between the trimmed V and J ends, which lost 2 bases and 3 bases, there was a span of 11 bases. CDR1 is MDHEN and CDR2 is SYDVKM in the germline V gene. This CDR3 has 15 residues.

The genes are TRBV27 and TRBJ1-2; 7 bases line up with TRBD1. Germline CDR1 MNHEY, CDR2 SMNVEV (reference sequence). V lost 6 bases and J lost 8; bases outside the gene matches: 21. The CDR3 has 17 residues. The CDR3 here is CASRTSGLSQGGMGYTF. CDR3 in DNA: TGTGCCAGCAGGACCTCAGGGTTGTCCCAGGGGGGCATGGGCTACACCTTC.

This chain joins TRBV7-9 and TRBJ2-7; a weak D match, TRBD2 (6 bases). This CDR3 region has 14 residues. In germline, CDR1 is SEHNR, CDR2 FQNEAQ (reference sequence). Trimming removed 4 bases from V and 4 bases from J, with 14 bases in between. Here the CDR3 DNA reads TGTGCCAGCAGCTCCGGGACTGAACCATACGAGCAGTACTTC. Translating gives CASSSGTEPYEQYF.

V gene TRBV19 combines with J gene TRBJ1-6; tentatively, D is TRBD1 (6 bases). The V end was cut by 2 bases, the J end by 7 bases, with 12 bases between. There are 15 residues in the CDR3. Germline V gene data show CDR1 as LNHDA and CDR2 as SQIVND (reference sequence). In DNA form, the CDR3 reads TGTGCCAGTAGTATACAAACAGGGCTCAATTCACCCCTCCACTTT. Protein: CASSIQTGLNSPLHF.

This sequence joins TRBV27 and TRBJ2-4, with 9 bases fitting TRBD2. Trimming cost V 4 bases and J 11 bases; bases outside gene matches: 15. The germline gives CDR1 MNHEY, CDR2 SMNVEV (reference sequence). CDR3 length: 16 amino acids. The CDR3 nucleotides read TGTGCCAGCAGTTCACTGTTGGGCGGGAGGGCCGGGGTTCAGTACTTC. Its protein product is CASSSLLGGRAGVQYF.

The chain joins TRBV7-9 to TRBJ2-7; no reliable D call. The CDR3 runs 13 residues. The germline CDR1 and CDR2 sequences are SEHNR and FQNEAQ (reference sequence). The V end was cut by 5 bases, the J end by 6 bases, with 14 bases between. DNA for the CDR3: TGTGCCAGCAGCCGTGGAGAGGTTATCGAGCAGTACTTC. Its protein is CASSRGEVIEQYF.

The rearrangement links TRBV29-1 to TRBJ1-2; D is uncertain. The CDR3 is made up of 11 amino acids. Per germline, CDR1 SQVTM and CDR2 ANQGSEA. The CDR3 sequence is CAVEANYGYTF. The DNA of the CDR3 is TGCGCGGTCGAGGCGAACTATGGCTACACCTTC.

Only one count was recorded for this clone. Other DNA variants within this sample encode the same CDR3. The chain is built from TRBV28 and TRBJ1-2; D is unresolved. The ends were cut back, 5 bases at V and 5 bases at J, with 9 bases in the middle. The CDR3 consists of 12 residues. Germline CDR1 and CDR2: MDHEN and SYDVKM. The CDR3 sequence: CASSSSGYGYTF. In nucleotides, the CDR3 is TGTGCCAGCAGTAGTTCGGGGTATGGCTACACCTTC.

The V call is TRBV11-2, the J call TRBJ1-1; no clear D gene. The CDR3 is 12 residues long. The V and J ends lost 5 bases and 11 bases respectively, with 15 bases between them. Looked up from germline, CDR1 is SGHAT and CDR2 is FQNNGV. CDR3 protein: CASSGERRAAFF. The CDR3 nucleotides read TGTGCCAGCAGCGGAGAGAGGAGGGCCGCTTTCTTT.

The CDR3 nucleotides read TGTGCCAGCTCAGGGAGGGACTCACCCCTCCACTTT. As protein: CASSGRDSPLHF. The V call is TRBV6-5, the J call TRBJ1-6, with a possible D match to TRBD1 (5 bases). Per germline, CDR1 MNHEY and CDR2 SVGAGI. The CDR3 extends over 12 amino acids. The germline V and J ends were trimmed by 8 bases and 10 bases, with 12 bases remaining between them.

This chain links TRBV3-1 (or the pseudogene TRBV3-2) with TRBJ2-7, with D possibly TRBD2 on 6 matching bases. The CDR3 length is 15 residues. Germline assignment: CDR1 LGHDT and CDR2 YNNKEL (reference sequence). V lost 0 bases and J 4 bases, leaving 13 bases between the germline ends. The CDR3 nucleotides are TGTGCCAGCAGCCAAGACTACGGGAGTGGATACGAGCAGTACTTC. The encoded protein is CASSQDYGSGYEQYF.

CDR3 sequence: CASSLEGGMGTGELFF. The DNA of the CDR3 is TGTGCCAGCAGCTTAGAAGGGGGCATGGGCACCGGGGAGCTGTTTTTT. This chain uses TRBV13 with TRBJ2-2; 7 bases map to TRBD1. The germline CDR1 and CDR2 sequences are PRHDT and FYEKMQ (reference sequence). The J segment lost 4 bases and the V segment lost 1 base, leaving 6 bases of the junction unmatched. This CDR3 has 16 amino acids.

The V call is TRBV11-2, the J call TRBJ2-7, with 10 bases matching TRBD1. V was pared by 0 bases and J by 3 bases, with 5 bases of the junction left unmatched. The CDR3 sequence is 16 residues long. Germline CDR1 reads SGHAT; CDR2 reads FQNNGV. The CDR3 region has the DNA TGTGCCAGCAGCTTAGACGGACAGGGGGGACTCTACGAGCAGTACTTC. Encoded protein: CASSLDGQGGLYEQYF.

The chain is built from TRBV19 and TRBJ1-5; D gene uncertain. The CDR3 contains 13 residues. Trimming stripped 3 bases from V and 7 bases from J, with 10 bases between. Looked up from germline, CDR1 is LNHDA and CDR2 is SQIVND (reference sequence). This CDR3 reads CASSIQTGQPQHF. CDR3 sequence (DNA): TGTGCCAGTAGTATCCAGACGGGGCAGCCCCAGCATTTT.

The chain carries TRBV2 and TRBJ2-2; D might be TRBD1 (6 bases). The V gene lost 7 bases and the J gene lost 8 bases, with 11 bases spanning the gap. The CDR3 is 12 residues long. Germline CDR1 reads SNHLY; CDR2 reads FYNNEI. The chain's CDR3 is CASKGDGGELFF. The CDR3 bases are TGTGCCAGCAAGGGGGATGGAGGGGAGCTGTTTTTT. Looking up the rest from reference TRBV2 and TRBJ2-2 gives the full variable domain: EPEVTQTPSHQVTQMGQEVILRCVPISNHLYFYWYRQILGQKVEFLVSFYNNEISEKSEIFDDQFSVERPDGSNFTLKIRSTKLEDSAMYFCASKGDGGELFFGEGSRLTVL.

The rearrangement uses TRBV27 and TRBJ1-2; D possibly corresponds to TRBD1 (5 bases). The V end lost 5 bases, the J end lost 4 bases, and 17 bases lay between the germline ends. CDR3 size: 15 residues. Germline CDR1 is MNHEY and CDR2 is SMNVEV (reference sequence). The CDR3 nucleotides read TGTGCCAGCAGTCTTACTCGGACACGAGGCTATGGCTACACCTTC. Encoded protein: CASSLTRTRGYGYTF.

The rearrangement uses TRBV27 and TRBJ2-1; 13 bases line up with TRBD2. V shed 6 bases and J 5 bases; nucleotides not matched to a gene: 1. CDR1 is MNHEY and CDR2 is SMNVEV in the germline V gene (reference sequence). CDR3 length equals 14 residues. The CDR3 nucleotides are TGTGCCAGCAGGGGACTAGCGGGAAACAATGAGCAGTTCTTC. It specifies CASRGLAGNNEQFF.

The rearrangement uses TRBV2 and TRBJ1-5; D gene unclear. The CDR3 length is 13 residues. CDR1 is SNHLY, CDR2 FYNNEI, per germline. V was trimmed by 4 bases and J by 6 bases, leaving 10 bases between them. CDR3 sequence: CASSVEGGQPQHF. CDR3 in DNA: TGTGCCAGCAGTGTTGAGGGAGGTCAGCCCCAGCATTTT.

The chain employs TRBV29-1 and TRBJ1-1; D not resolved. V lost 1 base and J lost 7, with 7 bases in between. The CDR3 loop spans 11 amino acids. The germline V gene has CDR1 SQVTM and CDR2 ANQGSEA. CDR3 residues: CSVEGNGEAFF. The CDR3 DNA follows: TGCAGCGTTGAAGGTAACGGTGAAGCTTTCTTT.

The V and J genes are TRBV14 and TRBJ1-2; D possibly corresponds to TRBD1 (6 bases). CDR1 is SGHDN and CDR2 is FVKESK in the germline V gene. The CDR3 runs 15 residues. V was pared by 0 bases and J by 1 base, with 9 bases between. Here the CDR3 DNA reads TGTGCCAGCAGCCAAGAGAGGGGGTATAACTATGGCTACACCTTC. This encodes CASSQERGYNYGYTF.

V is TRBV7-2 and J is TRBJ2-1; 12 bases match TRBD2. V lost 5 bases, J lost 7 bases, and 9 bases stayed unmatched. The germline V gene encodes CDR1 SGHTA and CDR2 FQGNSA. The CDR3 consists of 16 residues. For the CDR3, the DNA is TGTGCCAGCAGCCCCGGACTAGCGGGACTGCAGAATGAGCAGTTCTTC. Protein product: CASSPGLAGLQNEQFF.

The genes are TRBV18 and TRBJ1-6, with D possibly matching TRBD1 (6 bases). There are 17 residues in the CDR3. Deletions cut 3 bases from V and 7 bases from J, with 19 bases between. Germline CDR1 reads KGHSH; CDR2 reads LQKENI. The CDR3: CASSPSLSGGRNSPLHF. The CDR3, as DNA: TGTGCCAGCTCACCCTCTTTGTCTGGGGGCCGGAATTCACCCCTCCACTTT.

CDR3 in DNA: TGTGCCAGCACTTCGCAGGGAAAAGGCACTGAAGCTTTCTTT. Its protein is CASTSQGKGTEAFF. The chain joins TRBV7-9 to TRBJ1-1; D may be TRBD1 (5 bases). Germline values: CDR1 SEHNR, CDR2 FQNEAQ (reference sequence). The CDR3 has 14 amino acids. With 7 bases removed from V and 4 bases from J, the gap between germline ends came to 16 bases.

This chain's CDR3 is CASSLTLAGTNTGELFF. CDR3 coding DNA: TGTGCCAGCAGCTTAACCCTAGCGGGGACGAACACCGGGGAGCTGTTTTTT. This chain connects TRBV7-9 to TRBJ2-2; 9 positions match TRBD2. The CDR3 is made up of 17 amino acids. The germline gives CDR1 SEHNR, CDR2 FQNEAQ (reference sequence). The V gene end was trimmed by 2 bases and the J gene end by 0 bases; junction bases not matched to a gene: 4.

The J gene is TRBJ2-5, the V gene TRBV5-1; 9 bases align to TRBD2. V trimming: 0 bases; J trimming: 4 bases; junction bases outside the gene matches: 7. Germline values: CDR1 SGHRS, CDR2 YFSETQ. The CDR3 is made up of 16 amino acids. CDR3 loop: CASSLAVAGVGETQYF. DNA of the CDR3: TGCGCCAGCAGCTTGGCTGTAGCGGGAGTAGGAGAGACCCAGTACTTC.

The CDR3: CASSVGVETSYEQYF. CDR3 nucleotides: TGTGCCAGCAGCGTAGGGGTCGAGACTTCCTACGAGCAGTACTTC. V usage is TRBV9 and J usage is TRBJ2-7; D is unclear. The germline V gene has CDR1 SGDLS and CDR2 YYNGEE. This CDR3 is built from 15 residues. Trimming pared 0 bases from V and 1 base from J, leaving 11 bases between.